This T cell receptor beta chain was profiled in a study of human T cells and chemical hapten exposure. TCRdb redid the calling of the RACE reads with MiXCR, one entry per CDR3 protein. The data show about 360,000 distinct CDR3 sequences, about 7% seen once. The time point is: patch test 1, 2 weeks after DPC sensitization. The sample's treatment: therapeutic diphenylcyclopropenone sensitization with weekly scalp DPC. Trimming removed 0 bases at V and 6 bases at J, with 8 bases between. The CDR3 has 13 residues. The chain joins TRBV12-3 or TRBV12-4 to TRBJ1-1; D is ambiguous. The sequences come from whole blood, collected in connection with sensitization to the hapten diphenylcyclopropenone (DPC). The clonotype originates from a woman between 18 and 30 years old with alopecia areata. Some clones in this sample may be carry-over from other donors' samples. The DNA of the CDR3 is TGTGCCAGCAGTTTAGCTCCTCGGTCTGAAGCTTTCTTT. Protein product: CASSLAPRSEAFF.